Described below is a single T cell receptor (beta chain) sequence and its context. The sample belongs to a study of control samples from healthy donors and cancer patients. The table came from immunoSEQ multiplex PCR; TCRdb's copy has only in-frame clones and leaves some out. The sample lists roughly 100,000 clones; roughly 90% were seen once. Germline CDR1 is GTSNPN and CDR2 is SVGIG (reference sequence). V dropped 5 bases and J dropped 4 bases, with 14 bases sitting between them. The CDR3 is made up of 13 amino acids. The chain recombines TRBV30 with TRBJ1-1; no clear D. Material for sequencing was blood. The clonotype comes from a human donor in good health. The donor label of this sample is uncertain. CDR3 residues: CAWCRQGGTEAFF. The CDR3 DNA follows: TGTGCCTGGTGTCGGCAAGGTGGCACTGAAGCTTTCTTT.